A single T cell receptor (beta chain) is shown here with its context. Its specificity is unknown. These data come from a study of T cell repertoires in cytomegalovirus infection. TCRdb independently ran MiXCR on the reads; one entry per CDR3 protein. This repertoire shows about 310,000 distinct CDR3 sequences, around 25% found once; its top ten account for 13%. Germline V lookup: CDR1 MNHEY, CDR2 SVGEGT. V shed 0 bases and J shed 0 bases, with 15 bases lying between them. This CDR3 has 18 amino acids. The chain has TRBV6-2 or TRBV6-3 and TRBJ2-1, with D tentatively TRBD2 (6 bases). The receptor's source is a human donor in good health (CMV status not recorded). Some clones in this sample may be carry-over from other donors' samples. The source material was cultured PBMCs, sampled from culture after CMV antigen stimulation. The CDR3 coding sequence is TGTGCCAGCAGTTACTCGAGAAGTCGGGGGTACTCCTACAATGAGCAGTTCTTC. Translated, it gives CASSYSRSRGYSYNEQFF.